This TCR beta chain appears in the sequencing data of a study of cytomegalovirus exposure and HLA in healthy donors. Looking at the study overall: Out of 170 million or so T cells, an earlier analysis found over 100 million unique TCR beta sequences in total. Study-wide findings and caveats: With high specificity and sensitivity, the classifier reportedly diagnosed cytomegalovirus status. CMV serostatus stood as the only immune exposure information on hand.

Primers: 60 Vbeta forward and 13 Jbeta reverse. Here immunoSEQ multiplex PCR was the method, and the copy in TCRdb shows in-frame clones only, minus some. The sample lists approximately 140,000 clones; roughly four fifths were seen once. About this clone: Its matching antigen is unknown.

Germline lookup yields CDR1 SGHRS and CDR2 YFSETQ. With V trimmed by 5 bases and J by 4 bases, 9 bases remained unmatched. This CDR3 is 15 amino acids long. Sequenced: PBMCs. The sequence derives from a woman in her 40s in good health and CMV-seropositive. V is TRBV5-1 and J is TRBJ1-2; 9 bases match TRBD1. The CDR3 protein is CASRTGTGSSYGYTF. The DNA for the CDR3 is TGCGCCAGCAGAACCGGGACAGGGAGTAGCTATGGCTACACCTTC.